Listed below are T cell receptor beta chains from one sample, sequenced in a study of blood T cell repertoires in COVID-19. Sequencing was performed with immunoSEQ multiplex PCR; in TCRdb, only in-frame clones are kept and a portion is missing. The sample records about 60,000 clones, around four fifths being singletons. The sample consisted of peripheral blood. The receptors derive from a man aged 25-40 years with COVID-19, enrolled during active disease. Both conserved end residues are part of each CDR3. A D gene is named only where the DNA matches it firmly. Not all rows give a size; the values are once, few, many and, for expanded clones, a class.

J | V | D | size | DNA | CDR3
TRBJ2-7 | TRBV10-1 | TRBD2 | once | TGCGCCAGCAGTTCGTTAGCGGGGTCCTACGAGCAGTACTTC | CASSSLAGSYEQYF
TRBJ2-5 | TRBV11-2 | - | once | TGTGCCAGCAGCGGGGGGGGCGTTTCGACGGAGACCCAGTACTTC | CASSGGGVSTETQYF
TRBJ2-3 | TRBV12-5 | - | once | TGTGCTAGTGGTTTGGGTAATGCAGATACGCAGTATTTT | CASGLGNADTQYF
TRBJ1-1 | TRBV28 | - | - | TGTGCCAGCAGTTTAGGACAAGGCTTCGGAAACACTGAAGCTTTCTTT | CASSLGQGFGNTEAFF
TRBJ2-3 | TRBV24-1 | TRBD2 | - | TGTGCCACCAGTGATTGGGGAGGCGGCGGGAGGACAGATACGCAGTATTTT | CATSDWGGGGRTDTQYF
TRBJ1-4 | TRBV30 | - | few | TGTGCCTGGGATCGGACGTCGGGAGAAAAACTGTTTTTT | CAWDRTSGEKLFF
TRBJ1-4 | TRBV4-3 | TRBD1 | - | TGCGCCAGCAGCCAAGACCGGGACAGGGGTGAAAAACTGTTTTTT | CASSQDRDRGEKLFF
TRBJ2-1 | TRBV7-2 | TRBD2 | - | TGTGCCAGCAGCTTAGTCTATAGCGGGAGCGGGAATGAGCAGTTCTTC | CASSLVYSGSGNEQFF
TRBJ1-1 | TRBV5-1 | - | - | TGCGCCAGCAGCTTGGAACAGGACACTGAAGCTTTCTTT | CASSLEQDTEAFF
TRBJ2-3 | TRBV10-3 | - | - | TGTGCCATCAGTGAGTCCGACAAGAACACAGATACGCAGTATTTT | CAISESDKNTDTQYF
TRBJ2-1 | TRBV7-2 | TRBD2 | once | TGTGCCAGCAGCCCAGGGACTAGCGGGAGGGGACCGTACAATGAGCAGTTCTTC | CASSPGTSGRGPYNEQFF
TRBJ2-1 | TRBV4-1 | - | - | TGCGCCAGCAGCCAAGATCAGGGCAGTAATGAGCAGTTCTTC | CASSQDQGSNEQFF
TRBJ1-6 | TRBV7-8 | TRBD1 | once | TGTGCCAGCAGCTACCGTGAGGGGGCTGAGTCACCCCTCCACTTT | CASSYREGAESPLHF
TRBJ1-5 | TRBV24-1 | - | - | TGTGCCACCAGTGATTCCAGGGTAAGCAATCAGCCCCAGCATTTT | CATSDSRVSNQPQHF
TRBJ2-3 | TRBV29-1 | - | - | TGCAGCGTTGAGGGGGGACCTACTACTGAAACGCAGTATTTT | CSVEGGPTTETQYF
TRBJ1-1 | TRBV6-5 | TRBD1 | - | TGTGCCAGCAGCTGGGACAGGGGTGGCACTGAAGCTTTCTTT | CASSWDRGGTEAFF
TRBJ2-1 | TRBV29-1 | - | few | TGCAGCGCCGGGGGGCTGCCGAGCGAGCAGTTCTTC | CSAGGLPSEQFF
TRBJ1-6 | TRBV27 | - | - | TGTGCCAGCCAACCCTTCGGGGATCCACCCCTCCACTTT | CASQPFGDPPLHF
TRBJ2-1 | TRBV9 | TRBD2 | - | TGTGCCAGCAGCCCCAGCGGGGGGCCCAATGAGCAGTTCTTC | CASSPSGGPNEQFF
TRBJ2-1 | TRBV24-1 | - | - | TGTGCCACCAGTATTAGCGGAGACAATGAGCAGTTCTTC | CATSISGDNEQFF
TRBJ2-7 | TRBV11-2 | TRBD1 | - | TGTGCCAGCAGCCTCACCGCTGGGACAGGATTACCCTACGAGCAGTACTTC | CASSLTAGTGLPYEQYF
TRBJ2-2 | TRBV2 | - | - | TGTGCCAGCTGGCTGACGGCCGGGGGGGAGCTGTTTTTT | CASWLTAGGELFF
TRBJ1-1 | TRBV7-2 | - | - | TGTGCCAGCAGCTTAGTAGGGGGAGCTTTCTTT | CASSLVGGAFF
TRBJ2-7 | TRBV3-1/TRBV3-2 | TRBD1 | - | TGTGCCAGCAGCCATAGACAGGGGGCTTCGCACGAGCAGTACTTC | CASSHRQGASHEQYF
TRBJ2-3 | TRBV27 | - | - | TGTGCCAGCAGTCCCAACGGGGGGCGGACAGATACGCAGTATTTT | CASSPNGGRTDTQYF
TRBJ2-5 | TRBV7-9 | - | - | TGTGCCAGCAGCTCGGGACTTCGAGAGACCCAGTACTTC | CASSSGLRETQYF
TRBJ2-7 | TRBV19 | TRBD1 | - | TGTGCCAGTAGTATAGAGACAGGGCGCTCCTACGAGCAGTACTTC | CASSIETGRSYEQYF
TRBJ1-1 | TRBV20-1 | - | few | TGCAGTGCTAGTGGTCCGGGGGGCACTGAAGCTTTCTTT | CSASGPGGTEAFF
TRBJ2-3 | TRBV30 | TRBD1 | - | TGTGCCTGGAGCCCGACAGGGGGGACTTATACGCAGTATTTT | CAWSPTGGTYTQYF
TRBJ1-4 | TRBV30 | TRBD1 | - | TGTGCCTGGAGTCCTAAACAGGGGTACGAAAAACTGTTTTTT | CAWSPKQGYEKLFF
TRBJ2-5 | TRBV7-8 | - | - | TGTGCCAGCAGCTTAGATCCGAAGCTGGGGGCGATATCGGAGACCCAGTACTTC | CASSLDPKLGAISETQYF
TRBJ2-2 | TRBV28 | - | - | TGTGCCAGCAGTTCTATCAGGGGAACCGGGGAGCTGTTTTTT | CASSSIRGTGELFF
TRBJ1-2 | TRBV9 | TRBD1 | - | TGTGCCAGCAGCCCGTACAGGGGGCAGGGCTACACCTTC | CASSPYRGQGYTF
TRBJ2-3 | TRBV19 | TRBD2 | - | TGTGCCAGTAGTATAACGGCGGGAGGGGAGGATACGCAGTATTTT | CASSITAGGEDTQYF
TRBJ1-1 | TRBV4-3 | - | - | TGCGCCAGCAGCCAATCTAGTAGAGTGAACACTGAAGCTTTCTTT | CASSQSSRVNTEAFF
TRBJ1-6 | TRBV28 | - | - | TGTGCCAGCAGTTCCGCAGGGTATAATTCACCCCTCCACTTT | CASSSAGYNSPLHF
TRBJ1-2 | TRBV5-5 | - | - | TGTGCCAGCAGCTTGGGGGCAGATAACTATGGCTACACCTTC | CASSLGADNYGYTF
TRBJ1-2 | TRBV18 | - | - | TGTGCCAGCTCACCACGCCAGGGTGACAGTGGCTACACCTTC | CASSPRQGDSGYTF
TRBJ1-3 | TRBV7-9 | - | few | TGTGCCAGCAGCTTAGCCGGCAGGCTAAGCTCTGGAAACACCATATATTTT | CASSLAGRLSSGNTIYF
TRBJ2-7 | TRBV30 | - | - | TGTGCCTGGAGTCCCCTTGGACAGATATCCTACGAGCAGTACTTC | CAWSPLGQISYEQYF
TRBJ2-5 | TRBV5-4 | TRBD2 | - | TGTGCCAGCAGCTCGGGGACTAGCGGGAGGAGGAGGGAGACCCAGTACTTC | CASSSGTSGRRRETQYF
TRBJ2-2 | TRBV5-1 | TRBD1 | - | TGCGCCAGCAGAACTGACAGGGGGGGCACCGGGGAGCTGTTTTTT | CASRTDRGGTGELFF
TRBJ1-1 | TRBV28 | TRBD1 | - | TGTGCCAGCAGTCAAACCGGGGACAGGGGATACATGAACACTGAAGCTTTCTTT | CASSQTGDRGYMNTEAFF
TRBJ1-1 | TRBV11-2 | - | - | TGTGCCAGCAGCGCACAAATGAACACTGAAGCTTTCTTT | CASSAQMNTEAFF
TRBJ2-5 | TRBV19 | - | - | TGTGCCAGTAGTACTTTTCGACAGACCCAAGAGACCCAGTACTTC | CASSTFRQTQETQYF
TRBJ1-1 | TRBV19 | - | - | TGTGCCAGTAGTACCATCTCGACAGGATCCACTGAAGCTTTCTTT | CASSTISTGSTEAFF
TRBJ2-1 | TRBV9 | TRBD2 | - | TGTGCCAGCAGCCCCTCTCGCGGGAGGCTTCGGTTCTTC | CASSPSRGRLRFF
TRBJ1-4 | TRBV6-5 | - | - | TGTGCCAGCAGTCCATTCGACAGTAATGAAAAACTGTTTTTT | CASSPFDSNEKLFF
TRBJ2-4 | TRBV2 | TRBD1 | - | TGTGCCAGCAGTCAGGAGACAGGGGGGTCTAAGTACTTC | CASSQETGGSKYF